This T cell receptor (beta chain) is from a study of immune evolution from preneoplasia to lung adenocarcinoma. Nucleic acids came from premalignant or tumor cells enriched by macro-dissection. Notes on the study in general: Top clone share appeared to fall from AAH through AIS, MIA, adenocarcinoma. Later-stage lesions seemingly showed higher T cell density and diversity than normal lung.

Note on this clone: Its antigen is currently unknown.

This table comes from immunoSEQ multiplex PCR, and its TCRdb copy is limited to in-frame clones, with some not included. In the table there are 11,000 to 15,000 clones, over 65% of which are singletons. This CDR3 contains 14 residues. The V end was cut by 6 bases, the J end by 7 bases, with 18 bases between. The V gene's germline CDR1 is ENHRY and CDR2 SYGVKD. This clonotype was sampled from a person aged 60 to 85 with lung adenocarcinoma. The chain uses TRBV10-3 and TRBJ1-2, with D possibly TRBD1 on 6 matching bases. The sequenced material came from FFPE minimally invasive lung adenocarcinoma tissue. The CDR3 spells CAIRPDRPLGGYTF. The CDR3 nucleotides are TGTGCCATCAGGCCAGACAGGCCTTTGGGTGGCTACACCTTC.